This paragraph reports one T cell receptor beta chain. This clonotype was observed a handful of times. Its recognized antigen is unknown. Base qualities are not at hand, and no much larger clone is one base apart. This sample is part of a study of response to subunit inactivated influenza vaccine (dated by TCRdb to 2016 to 2019). About the study as a whole: Deep quantitative T cell receptor repertoire profiling was used in the study to track responses to a trivalent subunit inactivated influenza vaccine.

Libraries were prepared through RT-PCR. The sequencer was an Illumina HiSeq 2500. The public reads were reanalyzed by TCRdb: fastp trimming at Q25, MiXCR alignment, in-frame beta chains only. Identical CDR3 proteins give one entry, which carries the most common genes and DNA. The table for this sample lists approximately 520,000 distinct CDR3 sequences; roughly 25% of them were counted only once. The ten largest make up approximately 2% of the sample. The paper's findings and limits, for the study overall: The authors proposed that each seasonal influenza vaccination may bring in only a limited number of new T cells.

Taken from cysteine to phenylalanine, the CDR3 has 16 residues. Only CDR3 DNA remains: 48 bases, in frame from the first base. Unmatched junction bases come to 11, with V trimmed by 4 bases and J by 3 bases. The CDR1 and CDR2 encoded by the germline V gene are LGHNA and YSLEER. In this chain, TRBV4-3 is recombined with TRBJ1-2, and TRBD1 aligns with 7 junction nucleotides. The material was CD4+ T cells sorted from PBMCs, obtained about 5 days after vaccination. The TCR was taken from a man in his forties or fifties who received an inactivated influenza vaccine. Donor details come from another sample of the same person, matched by shared clones. The CDR3 is CASSLDRAGTYYGYTF. Read as DNA, the sequence is TGCGCCAGCAGCCTTGACAGGGCAGGGACGTACTATGGCTACACCTTC.